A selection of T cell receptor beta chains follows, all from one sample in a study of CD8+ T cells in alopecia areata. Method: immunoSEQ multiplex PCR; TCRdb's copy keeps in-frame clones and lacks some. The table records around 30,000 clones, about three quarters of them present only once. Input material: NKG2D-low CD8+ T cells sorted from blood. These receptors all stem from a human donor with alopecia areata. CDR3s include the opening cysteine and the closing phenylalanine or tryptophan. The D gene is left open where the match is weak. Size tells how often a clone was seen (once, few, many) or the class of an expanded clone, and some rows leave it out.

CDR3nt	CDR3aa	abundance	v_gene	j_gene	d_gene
TGTGCCAGCAGCTTGCGGGACAGGGGGAAGAATGAGCAGTTCTTC	CASSLRDRGKNEQFF	NA	TRBV7-9	TRBJ2-1	TRBD1
TGTGCCAGCAGCTTGGTGGGGACAGAGACTTATGGCTACACCTTC	CASSLVGTETYGYTF	NA	TRBV5-6	TRBJ1-2	TRBD1
TGCAGCGTTGATCTTTTGGGGAATAATGAAAAACTGTTTTTT	CSVDLLGNNEKLFF	NA	TRBV29-1	TRBJ1-4	NA
TGTGCCAGCAGCTTAGGACAGCACTCCTACGAGCAGTACTTC	CASSLGQHSYEQYF	NA	TRBV7-9	TRBJ2-7	NA
TGTGCCAGCAGCTTAGATGGCACAGATACGCAGTATTTT	CASSLDGTDTQYF	NA	TRBV7-2	TRBJ2-3	NA
TGTGCTAGTGGTTCTACAGGGTACAATGAGCAGTTCTTC	CASGSTGYNEQFF	NA	TRBV12-5	TRBJ2-1	NA
TGTGCCAGCAGCTTAGGCCGGCAGAACGACAATGAGCAGTTCTTC	CASSLGRQNDNEQFF	NA	TRBV13	TRBJ2-1	NA
TGTGCCACCAGCAGGACTAGCGGGACCTACGAGCAGTACTTC	CATSRTSGTYEQYF	few	TRBV15	TRBJ2-7	TRBD2
TGTGCCAGCAGCTTGGGGACCGTCGACGAGCAGTACTTC	CASSLGTVDEQYF	NA	TRBV7-9	TRBJ2-7	NA
TGTGCCAGCAGTTCCGGGACTAGCCCTTACAATGAGCAGTTCTTC	CASSSGTSPYNEQFF	NA	TRBV27	TRBJ2-1	TRBD2
TGTGCCAGCAGTGCTGAACTAGCGTCGCCCGGGGAGCTGTTTTTT	CASSAELASPGELFF	NA	TRBV6-1	TRBJ2-2	TRBD2
TGTGCCAGCAGTTATCTTGAGCCCTATGAAGCTTTCTTT	CASSYLEPYEAFF	NA	TRBV6-5	TRBJ1-1	NA
TGCGCCAGCAGCCAAGGCACTAGCGGGGACTACAATGAGCAGTTCTTC	CASSQGTSGDYNEQFF	NA	TRBV4-3	TRBJ2-1	TRBD2
TGTGCCAGCAGCGGGACAGGGCACCCAGATACGCAGTATTTT	CASSGTGHPDTQYF	NA	TRBV6-1	TRBJ2-3	TRBD1
TGCGCCAGCAGCCACAAAGGACAGGGTAGAGGGGGTCCCTACGAGCAGTACTTC	CASSHKGQGRGGPYEQYF	NA	TRBV4-1	TRBJ2-7	TRBD1
TGTGCCAGCAGAGACTACGGGAGCTCTGGGGCCAACGTCCTGACTTTC	CASRDYGSSGANVLTF	NA	TRBV7-2	TRBJ2-6	NA
TGTGCCAGCAGCTGGGGGACAGGGAGCTACGAGCAGTACTTC	CASSWGTGSYEQYF	NA	TRBV5-4	TRBJ2-7	TRBD1
TGTGCCTGGAGTGGCGGGACCTATGGCTACACCTTC	CAWSGGTYGYTF	NA	TRBV30	TRBJ1-2	NA
TGTGCCAGCAGCCAAGCACGGGACGACTGGAACTATGGCTACACCTTC	CASSQARDDWNYGYTF	NA	TRBV7-9	TRBJ1-2	NA
TGTGCCAGCAGCCCTTGGGACGGGAACACTGAAGCTTTCTTT	CASSPWDGNTEAFF	NA	TRBV7-9	TRBJ1-1	NA
TGCGCCAGCAGCCACGGGACTAGCGGGCCCTACGAGCAGTACTTC	CASSHGTSGPYEQYF	NA	TRBV5-1	TRBJ2-7	TRBD2
TGTGCCAGCAGCCCAGGACAGGGAAGCGATGAGCAGTTCTTC	CASSPGQGSDEQFF	medium-sized	TRBV6-1	TRBJ2-1	TRBD1
TGTGCCAGCAGTTTCAAAACCGAGACAGGCCGCACGACCTACGAGCAGTACTTC	CASSFKTETGRTTYEQYF	NA	TRBV28	TRBJ2-7	NA
TGCGCCAGCAGCCAAGTTCGGGAGTCCCCCTACGAGCAGTACTTC	CASSQVRESPYEQYF	NA	TRBV4-1	TRBJ2-7	NA